This T cell receptor (beta chain) was sequenced during a study of blood T cell repertoires in COVID-19. V was pared by 5 bases and J by 9 bases, with 11 bases of the junction left unmatched. CDR1 and CDR2 from the germline V gene are SGHRS and YFSETQ. The CDR3 has 14 amino acids. The method was immunoSEQ multiplex PCR; TCRdb's version includes in-frame clones alone and lacks a portion of them. The sample records around 160,000 clones, under 95% being singletons. The sequenced material came from peripheral blood. This rearrangement joins TRBV5-1 to TRBJ1-1; TRBD1 matches 9 bases. This TCR was sampled from a man between 18 and 29 years old with acute or convalescent COVID-19. The CDR3 sequence is CASSQTGGRNQAFF. CDR3 coding DNA: TGCGCCAGCAGTCAAACAGGGGGCCGAAACCAAGCTTTCTTT.